This T cell receptor (beta chain) was sequenced for a study of early T cells in non-severe SARS-CoV-2 infection. Across the whole study: The chains were unpaired, and the sequenced material was bulk RNA from unsorted whole blood.

Findings and limits, study-wide: The VDJdb matching leaned toward anti-spike CD8 responses and overlooked private and CD4 specificities.

cDNA molecules, individually, were tagged with unique molecular identifiers. TCRdb redid the calling of the 5' RACE reads with MiXCR, one entry per CDR3 protein. The data show roughly 51,000 distinct CDR3 sequences, around 8.3% seen once. Trimming cost V 3 bases and J 2 bases, with 12 bases left between them. Per germline, CDR1 SQVTM and CDR2 ANQGSEA. The CDR3 runs to 14 residues. This clonotype was detected ten times or more. As yet, its antigen is unknown. This TCR was sampled from an adult who was a healthcare worker with PCR-confirmed SARS-CoV-2 infection or an uninfected control (not recorded which). The rearrangement links TRBV29-1 to TRBJ2-3, with D perhaps TRBD1 (5 bases). This sample comprised whole blood, obtained at baseline. The CDR3 protein is CSVESGRTTDTQYF. CDR3 nucleotides: TGCAGCGTTGAGTCAGGGCGTACCACAGATACGCAGTATTTT.